In this sample, the clone carrying this T cell receptor (beta chain) turned up once. The antigen is undetermined. 13 Jbeta primers and 60 Vbeta primers were used for the PCR. TCRdb keeps only in-frame clones here, not all; method: immunoSEQ multiplex PCR. The top ten clones hold 1.6% of a sample with 45,000 to 65,000 clones, 80% to 85% of them seen once. These data come from a study of cytomegalovirus exposure and HLA in healthy donors. General observations from the study: An observed cluster of highly shared sequence variants was recorded as a likely sequencing artifact.

V lost 1 base to trimming and J lost 3 bases; unmatched junction nucleotides: 5. Per germline, CDR1 KGHSH and CDR2 LQKENI. This CDR3 comprises 17 residues. Sequencing was performed on PBMCs. The clonotype comes from a young man in good health and CMV-seronegative. The chain links TRBV18 to TRBJ2-1; 11 bases align to TRBD2. The CDR3 sequence: CASSPQLAGARYNEQFF. For the CDR3, the DNA is TGTGCCAGCTCACCACAACTAGCGGGAGCCCGCTACAATGAGCAGTTCTTC.